The clone carrying this T cell receptor (beta chain) was seen many times. A single record per CDR3 protein comes from TCRdb applying MiXCR to the 5' RACE reads. The sample consists of around 1.7 million distinct CDR3 sequences, less than 40% of them appearing once. These data come from a study of identical twins. Trimming removed 2 bases from V and 3 bases from J, with 8 bases in between. The germline gives CDR1 MNHNY, CDR2 SVGAGI (reference sequence). The CDR3 runs 13 residues. The chain couples TRBV6-6 to TRBJ2-7, with a weak D call TRBD2 (5 bases). The origin of this receptor is a newborn girl in good health. Material: cord blood. The CDR3: CASSYGLFYEQYF. The CDR3 DNA follows: TGTGCCAGCAGTTACGGACTTTTCTACGAGCAGTACTTC.